This entry concerns a single T cell receptor (beta chain). TCR beta rearrangements were amplified from peripheral blood genomic DNA. The sample originates from a study of T cell repertoires in aging, cancer and after chemotherapy. Study details: Over several months to years, re-sampled healthy donor repertoires clearly shared clones.

Rearranged V-D-J TRB sequences were amplified with a mixed TRB-A/B primer pool. TCRdb called the multiplex PCR reads again in MiXCR, with one record for every CDR3 protein. The sample includes thousands of distinct CDR3 sequences, roughly 32% seen only once; the top ten take roughly 45%. The CDR3 extends over 17 amino acids. The germline gives CDR1 LNHDA, CDR2 SQIVND (reference sequence). V was shortened by 4 bases and J by 4 bases, with 22 bases between the two germline ends. Sequences were obtained from blood. V is TRBV19 and J is TRBJ1-1; D may be TRBD1 (5 bases). The TCR was taken from a human donor in good health. CDR3 residues: CASSRGTGLGIGTEAFF. The DNA for the CDR3 is TGTGCCAGTAGTAGAGGGACGGGTTTGGGTATAGGCACTGAAGCTTTCTTT.